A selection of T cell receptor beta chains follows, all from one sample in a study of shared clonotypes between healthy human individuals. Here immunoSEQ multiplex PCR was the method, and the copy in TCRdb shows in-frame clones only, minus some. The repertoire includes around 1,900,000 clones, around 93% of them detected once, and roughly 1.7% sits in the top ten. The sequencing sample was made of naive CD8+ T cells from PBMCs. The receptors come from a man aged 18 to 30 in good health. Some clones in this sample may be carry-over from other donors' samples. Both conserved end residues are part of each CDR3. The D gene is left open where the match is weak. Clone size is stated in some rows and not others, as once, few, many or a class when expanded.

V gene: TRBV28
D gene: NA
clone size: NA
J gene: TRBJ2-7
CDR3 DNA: TGTGCCAGCAGTTTATTCGAGGGGAACTACGAGCAGTACTTC
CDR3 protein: CASSLFEGNYEQYF

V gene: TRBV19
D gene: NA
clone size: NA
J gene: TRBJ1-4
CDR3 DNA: TGTGCCAGTAGTTTACCGGGACGACCGACCTCTAATGAAAAACTGTTTTTT
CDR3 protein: CASSLPGRPTSNEKLFF

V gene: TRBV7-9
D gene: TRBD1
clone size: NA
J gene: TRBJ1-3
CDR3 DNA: TGTGCCAGCAGGGGACAGGGGGCGCAGGGAAGTGCTGGAAACACCATATATTTT
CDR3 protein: CASRGQGAQGSAGNTIYF

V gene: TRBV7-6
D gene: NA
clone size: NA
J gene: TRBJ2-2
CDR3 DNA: TGTGCCAGCAGCTGGCTTCGTAGATCCCAGGAGAACACCGGGGAGCTGTTTTTT
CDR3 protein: CASSWLRRSQENTGELFF

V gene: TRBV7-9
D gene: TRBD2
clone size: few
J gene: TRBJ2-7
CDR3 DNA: TGTGCCAGCAGCTCGGGACTAGTCTACGAGCAGTACTTC
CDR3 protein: CASSSGLVYEQYF

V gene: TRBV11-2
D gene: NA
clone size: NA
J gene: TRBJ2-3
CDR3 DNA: TGTGCCAGCAGCCCGCGAGTGGGCGTAAGCACAGATACGCAGTATTTT
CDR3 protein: CASSPRVGVSTDTQYF

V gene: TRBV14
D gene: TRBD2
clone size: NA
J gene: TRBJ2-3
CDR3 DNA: TGTGCCAGCAACCTAGCGGGAGTAGATACGCAGTATTTT
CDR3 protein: CASNLAGVDTQYF

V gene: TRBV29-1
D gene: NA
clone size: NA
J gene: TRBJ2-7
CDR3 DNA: TGCAGCGTTGTTGGCGGACCGAGCTACGAGCAGTACTTC
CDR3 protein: CSVVGGPSYEQYF

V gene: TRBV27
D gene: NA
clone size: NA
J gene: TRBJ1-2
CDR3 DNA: TGTGCCAGCAGTTTACGGGTGTCCAGCTATGGCTACACCTTC
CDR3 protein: CASSLRVSSYGYTF

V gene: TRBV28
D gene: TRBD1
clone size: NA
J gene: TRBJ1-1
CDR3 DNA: TGTGCCAGCATCCCGGACAGGTCTAGCACTGAAGCTTTCTTT
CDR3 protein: CASIPDRSSTEAFF

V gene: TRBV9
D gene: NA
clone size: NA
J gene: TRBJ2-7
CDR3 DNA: TGTGCCAGCAGCGTAGGGGTGGGAGCTGGCTACGAGCAGTACTTC
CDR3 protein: CASSVGVGAGYEQYF

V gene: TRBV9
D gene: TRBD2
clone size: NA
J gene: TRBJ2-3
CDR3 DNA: TGTGCCAGCAGCCCATCACTAGCGTCAGATACGCAGTATTTT
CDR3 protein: CASSPSLASDTQYF

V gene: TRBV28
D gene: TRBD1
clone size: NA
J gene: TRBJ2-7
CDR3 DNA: TGTGCCAGCAGTCTCAACCGACAGGGGACGAACGAGCAGTACTTC
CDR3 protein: CASSLNRQGTNEQYF

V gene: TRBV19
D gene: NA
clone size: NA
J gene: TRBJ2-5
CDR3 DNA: TGTGCCAGTAGTGGAGGACAGCCGGGGGAGACCCAGTACTTC
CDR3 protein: CASSGGQPGETQYF

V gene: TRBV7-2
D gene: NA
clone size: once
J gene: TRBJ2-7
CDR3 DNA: TGTGCCAGCAGCTACGGTTTGCAGCGTCGCGAGCAGTACTTC
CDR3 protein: CASSYGLQRREQYF

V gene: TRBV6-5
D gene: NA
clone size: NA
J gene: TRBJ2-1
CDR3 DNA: TGTGCCAGCAGTTACTCAGAAACAGGGACCCATGAGCAGTTCTTC
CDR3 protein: CASSYSETGTHEQFF

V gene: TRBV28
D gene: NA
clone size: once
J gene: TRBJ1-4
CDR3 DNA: TGTGCCAGCAGTTTAAGGGGTGAAAAACTGTTTTTT
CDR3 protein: CASSLRGEKLFF

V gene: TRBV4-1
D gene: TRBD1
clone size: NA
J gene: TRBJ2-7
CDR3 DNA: TGCGCCAGCAGCATCCGCGGACAGGGGGCATCCTACGAGCAGTACTTC
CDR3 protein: CASSIRGQGASYEQYF